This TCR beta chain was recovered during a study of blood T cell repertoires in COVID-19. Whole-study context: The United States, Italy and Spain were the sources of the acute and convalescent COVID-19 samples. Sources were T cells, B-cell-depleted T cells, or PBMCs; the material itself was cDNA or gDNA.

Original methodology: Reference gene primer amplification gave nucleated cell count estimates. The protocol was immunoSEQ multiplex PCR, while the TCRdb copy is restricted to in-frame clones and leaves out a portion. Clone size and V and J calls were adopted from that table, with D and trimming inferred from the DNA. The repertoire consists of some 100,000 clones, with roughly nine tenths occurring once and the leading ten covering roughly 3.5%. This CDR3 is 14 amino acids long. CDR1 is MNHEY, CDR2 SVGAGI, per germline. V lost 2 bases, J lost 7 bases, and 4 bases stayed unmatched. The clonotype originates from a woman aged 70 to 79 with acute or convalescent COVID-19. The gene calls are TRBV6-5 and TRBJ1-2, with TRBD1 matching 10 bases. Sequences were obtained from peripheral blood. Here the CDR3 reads CASSYRDRGSGYTF. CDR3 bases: TGTGCCAGCAGTTACCGGGACAGGGGTAGTGGCTACACCTTC.